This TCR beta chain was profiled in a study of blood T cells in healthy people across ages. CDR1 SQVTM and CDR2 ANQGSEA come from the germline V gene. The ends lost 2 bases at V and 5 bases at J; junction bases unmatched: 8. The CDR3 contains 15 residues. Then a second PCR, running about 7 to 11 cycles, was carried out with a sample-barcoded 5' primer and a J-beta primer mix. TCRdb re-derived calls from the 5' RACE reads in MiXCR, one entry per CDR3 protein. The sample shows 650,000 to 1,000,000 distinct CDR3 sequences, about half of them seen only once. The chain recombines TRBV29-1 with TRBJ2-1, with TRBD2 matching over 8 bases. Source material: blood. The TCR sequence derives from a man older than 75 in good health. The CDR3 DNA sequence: TGCAGCGTTGAATTTGGTACTAGCGGAGACAATGAGCAGTTCTTC. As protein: CSVEFGTSGDNEQFF.